This TCR beta chain was documented in a study of T cells after yellow fever vaccination. At the level of the study: It was SMART-Seq v4 Ultra Low Input that prepared the fractions with low cell numbers. Study-level points and caveats: Few clonotypes appeared in both CD4 and CD8 compartments. Subsequent booster samples again held most clones from primary vaccination (96% CD4, about 90% CD8).

V lost 5 bases, J lost 5 bases, and 12 bases stayed unmatched. The CDR3 covers 16 residues. The V gene's germline CDR1 is SGHTA and CDR2 FQGNSA. Many counts were recorded for this clonotype. The antigen remains undetermined. Generation of TCR cDNA used 5'RACE template switching (which added a universal primer site and UMIs). One entry per CDR3 protein, called by TCRdb with MiXCR from the 5' RACE reads. Seen here are about 310,000 distinct CDR3 sequences, 3% to 4.5% observed once, and the top ten hold 23%. This material consisted of PBMCs, taken on the day of the yellow fever booster vaccination. This sequence originates from a man aged 18 to 29 who received the YFV17D yellow fever vaccine. The V gene is TRBV7-2, the J gene TRBJ2-3; 8 bases are shared with TRBD2. CDR3 coding DNA: TGTGCCAGCAGCCGCACTGGCGGGGGGACCGTAGATACGCAGTATTTT. Protein sequence: CASSRTGGGTVDTQYF.